These 7 T cell receptor beta chains originate from one sample sequenced in a study of regulatory T cells in long-lasting Graves disease. The time point here: newly diagnosed GD, antithyroid drugs for less than 3 months. Scientists built the TCR library using RNA that was extracted from PBMCs. Library construction for TCR beta used iRepertoire HTBI primers and Arm-PCR of CDR3 regions. TCRdb reprocessed the multiplex PCR reads via MiXCR and lists one record per CDR3 protein. The top ten clones hold more than 9% of a sample with approximately 440,000 distinct CDR3 sequences, roughly 15% of them seen once. This sample was shared with a second study, whose subject was T cells in Graves' hyperthyroidism and ophthalmopathy.

The specimen was peripheral blood mononuclear cells (PBMCs), collected at new diagnosis, from a patient treated with antithyroid drugs. The receptors here all came from a man in his forties with Graves disease.

The sample holds a few counts of this clonotype. The rearrangement links TRBV20-1 to TRBJ2-1; D ambiguous. This CDR3 is 11 amino acids long. The V end was cut by 3 bases, the J end by 7 bases, with 7 bases between. Germline-derived CDR1 and CDR2 are DFQATT and SNEGSKA (reference sequence). The CDR3 sequence is CSARSTNEQFF. In DNA form, the CDR3 reads TGCAGTGCTAGGTCAACTAATGAGCAGTTCTTC.

J is TRBJ2-1 and V is TRBV7-2; D could derive from TRBD1 or TRBD2 (5 bases each). V was clipped by 4 bases and J by 6 bases, with 13 bases between them. The V gene's germline CDR1 is SGHTA and CDR2 FQGNSA. The CDR3 loop spans 14 amino acids. The DNA for the CDR3 is TGTGCCAGCAGCTGGGGACCTTCAGGCAATGAGCAGTTCTTC. Its translation is CASSWGPSGNEQFF.

This clonotype appeared a few times. J is TRBJ2-5 and V is TRBV7-3; 8 bases are shared with TRBD2. Germline V gives CDR1 SGHTA, CDR2 FQGTGA. V dropped 6 bases and J dropped 1; count of bases not matched to a gene: 7. The CDR3 totals 15 residues. In nucleotides, the CDR3 is TGTGCCAGCAGTCCAATCGGGACTAGCCAAGAGACCCAGTACTTC. The encoded protein is CASSPIGTSQETQYF.

The chain is built from TRBV4-1 and TRBJ2-5, with D perhaps given as TRBD1 or TRBD2 (6 bases each). V lost 1 base, J lost 3 bases, and 12 bases lay in between. The CDR3 contains 15 residues. Germline lookup yields CDR1 MGHRA and CDR2 YSYEKL. The CDR3, as DNA: TGCGCCAGCAGCCAAGTCGGGGGCGGGAAAGAGACCCAGTACTTC. Translating it yields CASSQVGGGKETQYF.

This clonotype showed up many times. CDR3 sequence reads: CASSPGGARAFF. CDR3 sequence (DNA): TGTGCCAGCTCACCGGGGGGCGCGAGGGCTTTCTTT. The chain combines TRBV18 with TRBJ1-1; D is perhaps TRBD1 (6 bases). This CDR3 region has 12 residues. Trimming pared 3 bases from V and 11 bases from J, leaving 13 bases between. Germline CDR1 KGHSH, CDR2 LQKENI. The whole variable domain, filled in from reference TRBV18 and TRBJ1-1, reads NAGVMQNPRHLVRRRGQEARLRCSPMKGHSHVYWYRQLPEEGLKFMVYLQKENIIDESGMPKERFSAEFPKEGPSILRIQQVVRGDSAAYFCASSPGGARAFFGQGTRLTVV.

This clonotype was recorded many times. The chain joins TRBV7-9 to TRBJ2-3; unclear D gene. CDR1 is SEHNR, CDR2 FQNEAQ, per germline (reference sequence). Trimming cost V 4 bases and J 5 bases, with 16 bases left between them. This CDR3 has 15 residues. The CDR3 region has the DNA TGTGCCAGCAGCTCTACTGGAAGATCGAGAGATACGCAGTATTTT. Translated: CASSSTGRSRDTQYF.

The rearrangement uses TRBV4-1 and TRBJ2-7, with D possibly TRBD1 on 6 matching bases. The CDR3 is 13 amino acids. Germline-derived CDR1 and CDR2 are MGHRA and YSYEKL. V lost 1 base and J lost 5, with 9 bases in between. CDR3 residues: CASSQVGGNEQYF. The DNA for the CDR3 is TGCGCCAGCAGCCAAGTAGGGGGAAACGAGCAGTACTTC.